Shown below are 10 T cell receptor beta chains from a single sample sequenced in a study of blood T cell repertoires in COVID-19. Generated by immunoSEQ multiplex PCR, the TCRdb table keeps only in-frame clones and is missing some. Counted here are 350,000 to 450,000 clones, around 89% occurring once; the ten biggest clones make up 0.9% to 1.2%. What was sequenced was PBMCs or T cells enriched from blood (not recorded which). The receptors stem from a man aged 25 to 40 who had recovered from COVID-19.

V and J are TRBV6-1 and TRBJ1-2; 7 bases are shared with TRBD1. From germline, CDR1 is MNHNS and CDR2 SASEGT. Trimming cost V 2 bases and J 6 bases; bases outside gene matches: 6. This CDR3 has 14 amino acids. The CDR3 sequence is CASSEWDRDHGYTF. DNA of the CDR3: TGTGCCAGCAGTGAATGGGACAGAGACCATGGCTACACCTTC.

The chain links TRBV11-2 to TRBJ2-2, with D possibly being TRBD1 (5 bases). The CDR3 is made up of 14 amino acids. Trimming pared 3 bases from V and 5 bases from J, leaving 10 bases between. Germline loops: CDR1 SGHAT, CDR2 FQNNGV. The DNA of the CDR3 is TGTGCCAGCAGCTTCCAGGGTCGGACCGGGGAGCTGTTTTTT. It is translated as CASSFQGRTGELFF.

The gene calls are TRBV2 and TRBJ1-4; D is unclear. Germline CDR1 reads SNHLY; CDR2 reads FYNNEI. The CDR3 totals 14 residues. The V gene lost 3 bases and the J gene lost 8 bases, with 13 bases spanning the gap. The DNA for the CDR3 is TGTGCCAGCAGTGACAATCGCCGGAGGGAAAAACTGTTTTTT. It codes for CASSDNRRREKLFF.

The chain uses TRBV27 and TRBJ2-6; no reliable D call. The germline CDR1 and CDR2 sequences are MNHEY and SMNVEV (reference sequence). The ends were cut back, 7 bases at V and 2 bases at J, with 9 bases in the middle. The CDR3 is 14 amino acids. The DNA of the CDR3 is TGTGCCAGCACCCGGTTGGCTGGGGCCAACGTCCTGACTTTC. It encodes CASTRLAGANVLTF. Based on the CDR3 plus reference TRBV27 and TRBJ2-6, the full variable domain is EAQVTQNPRYLITVTGKKLTVTCSQNMNHEYMSWYRQDPGLGLRQIYYSMNVEVTDKGDVPEGYKVSRKEKRNFPLILESPSPNQTSLYFCASTRLAGANVLTFGAGSRLTVL.

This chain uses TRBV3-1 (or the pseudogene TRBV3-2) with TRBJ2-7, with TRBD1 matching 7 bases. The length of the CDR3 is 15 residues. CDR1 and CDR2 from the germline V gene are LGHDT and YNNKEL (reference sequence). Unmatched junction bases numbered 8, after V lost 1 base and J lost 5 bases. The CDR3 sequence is CASSQAPTGADEQYF. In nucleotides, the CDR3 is TGTGCCAGCAGCCAAGCGCCTACAGGGGCAGACGAGCAGTACTTC.

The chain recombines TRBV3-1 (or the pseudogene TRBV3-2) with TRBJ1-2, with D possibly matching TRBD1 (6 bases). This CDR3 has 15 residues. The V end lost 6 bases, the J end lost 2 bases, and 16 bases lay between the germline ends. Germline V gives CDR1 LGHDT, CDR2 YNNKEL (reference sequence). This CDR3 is CASREGGATNYGYTF. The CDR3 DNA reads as TGTGCCAGCAGAGAAGGGGGGGCGACGAACTATGGCTACACCTTC.

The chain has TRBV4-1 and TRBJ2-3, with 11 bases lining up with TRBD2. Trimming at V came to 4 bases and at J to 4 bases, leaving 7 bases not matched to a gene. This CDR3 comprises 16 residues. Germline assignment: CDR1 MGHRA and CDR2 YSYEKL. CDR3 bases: TGCGCCAGCAGCCCCGTAGCGGGAGGGGGCTCAGATACGCAGTATTTT. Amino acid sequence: CASSPVAGGGSDTQYF.

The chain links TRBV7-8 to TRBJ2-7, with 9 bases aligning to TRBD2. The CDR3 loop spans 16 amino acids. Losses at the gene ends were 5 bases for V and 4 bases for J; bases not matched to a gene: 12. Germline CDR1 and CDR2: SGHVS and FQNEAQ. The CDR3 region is CASSPPPGLAEYEQYF. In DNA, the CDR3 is TGTGCCAGCAGCCCCCCCCCGGGACTAGCTGAATACGAGCAGTACTTC.

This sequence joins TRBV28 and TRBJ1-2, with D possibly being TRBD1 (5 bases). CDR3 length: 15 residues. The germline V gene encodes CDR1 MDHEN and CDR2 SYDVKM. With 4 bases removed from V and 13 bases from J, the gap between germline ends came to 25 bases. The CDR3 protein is CASSSATANNPTGTF. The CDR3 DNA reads TGTGCCAGCAGTTCGGCGACAGCTAACAATCCGACTGGCACCTTC.

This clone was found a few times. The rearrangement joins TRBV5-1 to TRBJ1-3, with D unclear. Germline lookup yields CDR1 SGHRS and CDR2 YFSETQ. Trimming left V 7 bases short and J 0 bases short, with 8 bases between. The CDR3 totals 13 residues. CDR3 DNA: TGCGCCAGCTCCCGGAGCTCTGGAAACACCATATATTTT. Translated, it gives CASSRSSGNTIYF.